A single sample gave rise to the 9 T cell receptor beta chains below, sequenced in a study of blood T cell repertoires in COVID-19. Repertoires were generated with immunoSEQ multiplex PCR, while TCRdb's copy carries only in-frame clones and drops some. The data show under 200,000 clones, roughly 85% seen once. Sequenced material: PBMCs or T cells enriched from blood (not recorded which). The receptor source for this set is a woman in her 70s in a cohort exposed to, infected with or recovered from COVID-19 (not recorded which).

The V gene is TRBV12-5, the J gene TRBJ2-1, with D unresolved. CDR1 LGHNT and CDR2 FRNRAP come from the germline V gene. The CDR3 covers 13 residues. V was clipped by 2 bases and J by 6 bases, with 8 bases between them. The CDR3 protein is CASGLPNGNEQFF. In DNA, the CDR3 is TGTGCTAGTGGTTTGCCTAATGGCAATGAGCAGTTCTTC.

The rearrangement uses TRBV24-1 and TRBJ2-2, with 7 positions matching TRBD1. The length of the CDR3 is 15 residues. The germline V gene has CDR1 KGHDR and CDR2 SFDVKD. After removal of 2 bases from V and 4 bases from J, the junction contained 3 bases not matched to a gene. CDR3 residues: CATSDSGQPTGELFF. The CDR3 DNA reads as TGTGCCACCAGTGATTCGGGACAGCCCACCGGGGAGCTGTTTTTT.

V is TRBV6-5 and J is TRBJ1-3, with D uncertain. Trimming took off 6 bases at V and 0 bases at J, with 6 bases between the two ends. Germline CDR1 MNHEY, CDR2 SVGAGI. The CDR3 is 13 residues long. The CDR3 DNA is TGTGCCAGCAGGTCCGTCTCTGGAAACACCATATATTTT. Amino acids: CASRSVSGNTIYF.

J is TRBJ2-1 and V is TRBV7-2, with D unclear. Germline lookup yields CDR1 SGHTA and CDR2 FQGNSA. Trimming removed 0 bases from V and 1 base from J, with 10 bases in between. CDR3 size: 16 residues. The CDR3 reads CASSLAGWASYNEQFF. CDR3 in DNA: TGTGCCAGCAGCTTAGCCGGATGGGCGTCCTACAATGAGCAGTTCTTC.

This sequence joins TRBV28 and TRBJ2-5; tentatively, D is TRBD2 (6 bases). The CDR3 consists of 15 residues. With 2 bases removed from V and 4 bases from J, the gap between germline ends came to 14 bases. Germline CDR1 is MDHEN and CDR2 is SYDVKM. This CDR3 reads CASSLPGAGLETQYF. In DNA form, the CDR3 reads TGTGCCAGCAGTTTACCCGGGGCGGGGTTAGAGACCCAGTACTTC.

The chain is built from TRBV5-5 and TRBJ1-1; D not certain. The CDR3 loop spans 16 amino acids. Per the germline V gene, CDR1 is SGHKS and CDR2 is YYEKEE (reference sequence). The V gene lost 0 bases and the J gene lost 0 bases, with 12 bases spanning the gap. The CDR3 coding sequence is TGTGCCAGCAGCTTGGGAACGGTAACGGTGAACACTGAAGCTTTCTTT. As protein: CASSLGTVTVNTEAFF. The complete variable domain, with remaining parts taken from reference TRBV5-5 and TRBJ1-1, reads DAGVTQSPTHLIKTRGQQVTLRCSPISGHKSVSWYQQVLGQGPQFIFQYYEKEERGRGNFPDRFSARQFPNYSSELNVNALLLGDSALYLCASSLGTVTVNTEAFFGQGTRLTVV.

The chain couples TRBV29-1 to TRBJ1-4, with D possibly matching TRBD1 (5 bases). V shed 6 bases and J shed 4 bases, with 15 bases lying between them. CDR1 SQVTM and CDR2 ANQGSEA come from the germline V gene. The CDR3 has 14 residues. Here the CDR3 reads CSVEGGGINEKLFF. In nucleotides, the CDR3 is TGCAGCGTGGAGGGTGGGGGGATTAATGAAAAACTGTTTTTT.

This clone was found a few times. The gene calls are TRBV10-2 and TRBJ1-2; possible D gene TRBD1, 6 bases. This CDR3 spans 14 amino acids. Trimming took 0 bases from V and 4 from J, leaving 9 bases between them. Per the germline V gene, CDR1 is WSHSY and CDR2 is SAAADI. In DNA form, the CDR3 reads TGCGCCAGCAGTGAGTCTGGGGGGGCCTATGGCTACACCTTC. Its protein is CASSESGGAYGYTF.

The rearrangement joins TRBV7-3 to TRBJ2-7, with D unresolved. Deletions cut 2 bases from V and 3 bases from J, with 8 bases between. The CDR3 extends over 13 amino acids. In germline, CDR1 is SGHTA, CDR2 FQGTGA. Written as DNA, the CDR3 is TGTGCCAGCAGCTTAGAGCCTAACTACGAGCAGTACTTC. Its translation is CASSLEPNYEQYF.